This entry concerns a single TCR beta chain. The sample is drawn from a study of blood T cell repertoires in COVID-19. Study summary: Samples taken during acute and convalescent COVID-19 were collected in the United States, Italy and Spain. From T cells, B-cell-depleted T cells, or PBMCs came the material, which was cDNA or gDNA.

In the original processing: By means of reference gene primer amplification, nucleated cell counts were estimated. This table comes from immunoSEQ multiplex PCR, and its TCRdb copy is limited to in-frame clones, with some not included. That table supplies the V and J calls and clone size; D and trimming were determined from the DNA. The sample has roughly 380,000 clones; 70% to 85% are singletons. This CDR3 spans 13 amino acids. Germline CDR1 reads MDHEN; CDR2 reads SYDVKM. Trimming shortened V by 7 bases and J by 6 bases, and 13 bases separated the two germline ends. The sequence was collected from a human donor with acute or convalescent COVID-19. The donor label of this sample is uncertain. V usage is TRBV28 and J usage is TRBJ1-5; D possibly corresponds to TRBD1 (5 bases). The sample was peripheral blood. This CDR3 is CASTLNTGQPQHF. CDR3 DNA: TGTGCCAGCACTCTAAATACAGGTCAGCCCCAGCATTTT.